The T cell receptor beta chain under discussion was sequenced for a study of CD39 and CD103 CD8 tumor-infiltrating T cells (dated by TCRdb to 2016 to 2018). Notes on the research overall: Repertoire comparisons were shown for an HPV-positive HNSCC, an HPV-negative HNSCC, an ovarian cancer and a melanoma patient. Repertoires of CD8 TIL subsets defined by CD103 and CD39 were compared with peripheral memory CD8 T cells by TCRbeta CDR3 deep sequencing.

Genomic DNA was extracted with the DNeasy Blood and Tissue Kit from 10,000 to 100,000 sorted cells per subset. TCRbeta V-J or V-D-J regions were sequenced and mapped by the immunoSEQ service, with coverage above 10x per sample. From the authors' description of their analysis: The analysis included only productive rearrangements exported from the immunoSEQ Analyzer platform, and clonality was assessed using the 500 most abundant clones. The Morisita-Horn similarity index and the Jaccard index were used to quantify repertoire overlap between populations. Morisita-Horn similarity between CD8 T-cell subset TCR repertoires was measured in about 6 cancer patients. TCRdb holds this immuneACCESS table with in-frame rearrangements only. Some clones are missing; in checked studies, unresolved V genes explain under half, and the rest has no known cause. V, J and clone size were drawn from that table, and D and trimming were deduced from the DNA. The table for this sample lists about 3,000 clones; 83% of them were counted only once. The biggest ten clones account for 20% to 25% of the sample.

On this clone: No antigen is known for it. No much larger clone exists at a distance of one base, and base qualities are not known.

On the study overall, not on this receptor specifically: Clonotypes from DP TILs were seldom detected in blood or uninvolved lymph node, while clonotypes from DN TILs overlapped to a large extent with peripheral memory CD8 repertoires. Compared with DN and SP CD8 TILs and with blood memory CD8 T cells, DP CD8 TILs appeared more oligoclonal, with the top 30 clonotypes covering roughly 50-90%.

No therapy was being received by patients at the time of sample collection, although prior treatments had ranged from chemotherapy, radiotherapy, surgery and immunotherapy to none. Thawed cells were enriched for T lymphocytes with a negative-selection kit, adding EpCAM beads for tumor-infiltrating lymphocytes. For the CD8 TIL subsets, CD3+CD4-CD8+CD45RA- cells were FACS-sorted and divided into DN, SP and DP based on their expression of CD39 and CD103. Tumor specimens were cut into small pieces, digested for 1 h with hyaluronidase, collagenase and DNase, then filtered, enriched over Ficoll and cryopreserved. On a FACSAria II, each population was sorted to 99% purity, and the resulting cell pellets were frozen for TCR sequencing with no culture step. The CDR3 numbers 13 residues from cysteine through phenylalanine. The only DNA kept is the CDR3, 39 bases in frame from the first base. From V the trimming removes 4 bases and from J it removes 7 bases, while the gene matches leave 3 bases of the junction unaccounted for. Sequences MNHNS (CDR1) and SASEGT (CDR2) are obtained from the germline V gene.

This clonotype was sampled from a human donor with head and neck squamous cell carcinoma. The sample consisted of CD39- CD103- CD8+ T cells sorted from the tumor. The cell subset or site label, read with the paper, signifies: CD103-CD39- double-negative CD45RA- CD8 T cells. Recombination joined TRBV6-1 with TRBJ2-4, with 8 bases matching TRBD1. Here the CDR3 is given as CASSGTGRNIQYF. Here is the DNA: TGTGCCAGCAGTGGGACAGGGAGGAACATTCAGTACTTC.